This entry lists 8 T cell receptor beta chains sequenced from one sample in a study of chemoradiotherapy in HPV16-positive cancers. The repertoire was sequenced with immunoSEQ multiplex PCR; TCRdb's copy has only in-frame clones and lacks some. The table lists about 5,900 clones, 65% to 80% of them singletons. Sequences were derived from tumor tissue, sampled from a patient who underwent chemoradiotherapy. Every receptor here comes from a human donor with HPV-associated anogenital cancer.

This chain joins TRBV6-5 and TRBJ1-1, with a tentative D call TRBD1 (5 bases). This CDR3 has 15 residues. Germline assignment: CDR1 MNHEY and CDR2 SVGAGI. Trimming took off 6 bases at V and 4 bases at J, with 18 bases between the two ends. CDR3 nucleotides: TGTGCCAGCAGCACCACTTCGGGGAGGGGCACTGAAGCTTTCTTT. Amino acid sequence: CASSTTSGRGTEAFF.

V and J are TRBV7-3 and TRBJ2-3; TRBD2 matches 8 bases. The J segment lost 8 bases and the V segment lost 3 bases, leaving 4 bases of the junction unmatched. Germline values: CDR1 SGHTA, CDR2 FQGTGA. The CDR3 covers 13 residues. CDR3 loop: CASSLGLEGTQYF. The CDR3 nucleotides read TGTGCCAGCAGCTTGGGACTAGAGGGTACGCAGTATTTT.

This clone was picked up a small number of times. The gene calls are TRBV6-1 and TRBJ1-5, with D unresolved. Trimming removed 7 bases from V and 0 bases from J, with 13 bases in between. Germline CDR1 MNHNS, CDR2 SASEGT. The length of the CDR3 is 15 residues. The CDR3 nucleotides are TGTGCCAGCATTGCAGGCCCCTATAGCAATCAGCCCCAGCATTTT. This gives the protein CASIAGPYSNQPQHF.

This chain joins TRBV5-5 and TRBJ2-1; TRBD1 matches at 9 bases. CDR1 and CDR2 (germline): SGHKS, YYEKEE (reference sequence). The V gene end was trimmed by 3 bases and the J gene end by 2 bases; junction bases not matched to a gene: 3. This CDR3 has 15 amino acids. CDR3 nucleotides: TGTGCCAGCAGCTCCGGGACAGGGCCCTACAATGAGCAGTTCTTC. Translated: CASSSGTGPYNEQFF.

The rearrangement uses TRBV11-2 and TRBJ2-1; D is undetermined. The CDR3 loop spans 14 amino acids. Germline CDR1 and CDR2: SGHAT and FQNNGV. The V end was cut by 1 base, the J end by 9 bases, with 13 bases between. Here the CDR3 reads CASSLGVRVGEQFF. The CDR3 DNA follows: TGTGCCAGCAGCTTAGGGGTTAGGGTTGGTGAGCAGTTCTTC.

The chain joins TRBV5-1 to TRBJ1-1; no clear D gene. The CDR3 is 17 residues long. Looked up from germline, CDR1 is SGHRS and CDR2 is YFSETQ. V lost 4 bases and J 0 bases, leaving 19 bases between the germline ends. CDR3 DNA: TGCGCCAGCAGCGTTGCTCCACTTGGATTTATGAACACTGAAGCTTTCTTT. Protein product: CASSVAPLGFMNTEAFF. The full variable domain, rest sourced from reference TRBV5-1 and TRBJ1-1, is KAGVTQTPRYLIKTRGQQVTLSCSPISGHRSVSWYQQTPGQGLQFLFEYFSETQRNKGNFPGRFSGRQFSNSRSEMNVSTLELGDSALYLCASSVAPLGFMNTEAFFGQGTRLTVV.

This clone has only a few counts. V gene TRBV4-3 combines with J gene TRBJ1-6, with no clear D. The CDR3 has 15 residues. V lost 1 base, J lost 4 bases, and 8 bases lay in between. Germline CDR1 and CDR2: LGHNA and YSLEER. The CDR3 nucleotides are TGCGCCAGCAGCCAAGGGGAGGGATATAATTCACCCCTCCACTTT. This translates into CASSQGEGYNSPLHF.

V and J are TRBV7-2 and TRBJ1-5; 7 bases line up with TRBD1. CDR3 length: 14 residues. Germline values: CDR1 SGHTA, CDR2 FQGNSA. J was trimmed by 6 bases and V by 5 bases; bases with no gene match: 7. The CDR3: CASSLRQGTQPQHF. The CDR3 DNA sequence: TGTGCCAGCAGCCTTCGACAGGGCACTCAGCCCCAGCATTTT.